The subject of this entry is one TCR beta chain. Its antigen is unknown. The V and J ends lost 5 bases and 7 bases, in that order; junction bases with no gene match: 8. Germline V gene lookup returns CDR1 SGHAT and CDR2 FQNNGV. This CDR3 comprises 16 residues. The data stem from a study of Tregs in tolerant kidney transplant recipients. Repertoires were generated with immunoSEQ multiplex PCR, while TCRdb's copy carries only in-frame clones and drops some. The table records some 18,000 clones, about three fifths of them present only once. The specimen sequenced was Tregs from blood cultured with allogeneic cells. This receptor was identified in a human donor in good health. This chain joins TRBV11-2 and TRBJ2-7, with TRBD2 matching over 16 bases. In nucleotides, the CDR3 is TGTGCCAGCAGCCCTGGGACTAGCGGGAGGGTAGGAGAGCAGTACTTC. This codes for CASSPGTSGRVGEQYF.